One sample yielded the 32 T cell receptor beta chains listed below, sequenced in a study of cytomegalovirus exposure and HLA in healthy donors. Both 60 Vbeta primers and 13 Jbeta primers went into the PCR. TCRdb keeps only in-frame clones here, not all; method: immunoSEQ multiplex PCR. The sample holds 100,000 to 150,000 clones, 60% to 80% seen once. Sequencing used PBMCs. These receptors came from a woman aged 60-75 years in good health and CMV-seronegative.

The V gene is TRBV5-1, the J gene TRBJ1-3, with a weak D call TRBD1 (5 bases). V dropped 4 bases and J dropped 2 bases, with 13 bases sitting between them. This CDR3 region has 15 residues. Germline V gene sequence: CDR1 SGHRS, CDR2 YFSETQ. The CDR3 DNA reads TGCGCCAGCAGCAAAGGTGGGGCAGCTGGAAACACCATATATTTT. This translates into CASSKGGAAGNTIYF.

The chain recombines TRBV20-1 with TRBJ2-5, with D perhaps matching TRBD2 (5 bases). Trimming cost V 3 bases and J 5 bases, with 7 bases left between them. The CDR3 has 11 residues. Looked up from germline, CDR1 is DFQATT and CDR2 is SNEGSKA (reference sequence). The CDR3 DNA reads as TGCAGTGCTAGGACTAAGGAGACCCAGTACTTC. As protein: CSARTKETQYF.

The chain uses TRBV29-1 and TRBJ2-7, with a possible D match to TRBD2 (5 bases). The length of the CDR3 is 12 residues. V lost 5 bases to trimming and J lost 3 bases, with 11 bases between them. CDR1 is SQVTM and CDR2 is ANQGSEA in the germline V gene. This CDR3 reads CSVRIASYEQYF. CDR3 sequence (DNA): TGCAGCGTTCGCATAGCGAGCTACGAGCAGTACTTC.

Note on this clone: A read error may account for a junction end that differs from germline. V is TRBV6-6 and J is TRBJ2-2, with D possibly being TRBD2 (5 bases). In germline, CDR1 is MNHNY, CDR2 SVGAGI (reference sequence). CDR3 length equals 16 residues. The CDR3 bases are TGTGTCAGCAGTCCCGGACTCCCGACCGCCAACGGGGAGCTGTTTTTT. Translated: CVSSPGLPTANGELFF.

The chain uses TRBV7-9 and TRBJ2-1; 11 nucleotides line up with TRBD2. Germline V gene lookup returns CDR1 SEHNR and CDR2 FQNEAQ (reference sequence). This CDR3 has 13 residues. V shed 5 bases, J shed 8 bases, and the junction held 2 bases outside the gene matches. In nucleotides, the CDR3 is TGTGCCAGCAGCATTAGCGGGAGGGATGAGCAGTTCTTC. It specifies CASSISGRDEQFF.

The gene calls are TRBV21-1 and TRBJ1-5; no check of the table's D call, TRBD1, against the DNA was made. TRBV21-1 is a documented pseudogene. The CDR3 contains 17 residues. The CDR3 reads CASSKVGVETRNQPQHF. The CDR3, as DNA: TGTGCCAGCAGCAAAGTAGGGGTCGAGACACGGAATCAGCCCCAGCATTTT.

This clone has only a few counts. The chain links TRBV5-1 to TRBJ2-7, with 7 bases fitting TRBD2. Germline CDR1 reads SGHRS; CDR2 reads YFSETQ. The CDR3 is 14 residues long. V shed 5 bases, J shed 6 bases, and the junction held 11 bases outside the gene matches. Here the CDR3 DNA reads TGCGCCAGCAGGTGGTACCGCGGGAGCCCCGAGCAGTACTTC. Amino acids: CASRWYRGSPEQYF.

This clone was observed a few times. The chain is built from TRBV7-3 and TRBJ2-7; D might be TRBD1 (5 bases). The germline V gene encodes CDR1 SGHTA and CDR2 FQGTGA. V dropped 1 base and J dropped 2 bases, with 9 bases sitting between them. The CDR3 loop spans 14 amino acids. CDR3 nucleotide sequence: TGTGCCAGCAGCTTAATTCAGGGTCCCTACGAGCAGTACTTC. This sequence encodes CASSLIQGPYEQYF.

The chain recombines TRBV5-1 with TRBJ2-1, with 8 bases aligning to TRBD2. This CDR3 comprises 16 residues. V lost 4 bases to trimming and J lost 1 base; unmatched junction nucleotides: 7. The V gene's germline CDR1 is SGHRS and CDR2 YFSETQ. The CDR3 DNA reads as TGCGCCAGCAGCATCAGCGGGAGCAGGTCCTACAATGAGCAGTTCTTC. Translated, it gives CASSISGSRSYNEQFF.

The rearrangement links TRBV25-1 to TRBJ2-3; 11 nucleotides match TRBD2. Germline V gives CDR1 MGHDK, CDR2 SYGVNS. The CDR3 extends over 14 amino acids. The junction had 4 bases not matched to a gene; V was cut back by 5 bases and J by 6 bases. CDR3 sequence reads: CASSLAGGRDTQYF. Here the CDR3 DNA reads TGTGCCAGCAGTCTAGCGGGAGGTAGGGATACGCAGTATTTT.

The CDR3 region has the DNA TGTGCCAGCAGCCGTATACCGGGACACATAAAAGGCATTCAGTACTTC. Residues: CASSRIPGHIKGIQYF. The chain joins TRBV11-2 to TRBJ2-4; D is possibly TRBD1 (6 bases). The V gene lost 5 bases and the J gene lost 9 bases, with 23 bases spanning the gap. Per germline, CDR1 SGHAT and CDR2 FQNNGV. The CDR3 runs 16 residues.

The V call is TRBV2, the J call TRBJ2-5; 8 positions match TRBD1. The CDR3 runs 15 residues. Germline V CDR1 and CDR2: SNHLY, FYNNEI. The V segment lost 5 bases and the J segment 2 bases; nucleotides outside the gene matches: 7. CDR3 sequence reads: CASSYHGQGQETQYF. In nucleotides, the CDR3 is TGTGCCAGCAGTTACCATGGACAGGGACAAGAGACCCAGTACTTC.

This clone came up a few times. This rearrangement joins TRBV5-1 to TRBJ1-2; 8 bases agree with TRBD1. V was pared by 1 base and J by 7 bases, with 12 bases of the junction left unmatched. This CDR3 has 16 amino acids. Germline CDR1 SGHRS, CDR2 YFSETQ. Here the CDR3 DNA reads TGCGCCAGCAGCTTGACCCCGGGCTCAGGGGGCGGTGGCTACACCTTC. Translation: CASSLTPGSGGGGYTF.

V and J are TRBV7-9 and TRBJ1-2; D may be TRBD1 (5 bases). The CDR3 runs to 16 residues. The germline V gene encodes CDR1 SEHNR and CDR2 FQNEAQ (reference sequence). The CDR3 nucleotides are TGTTCCACCCAGGGAATTCAGGGAACAAGGGAATATGGCTACACCTTC. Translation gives CSTQGIQGTREYGYTF.

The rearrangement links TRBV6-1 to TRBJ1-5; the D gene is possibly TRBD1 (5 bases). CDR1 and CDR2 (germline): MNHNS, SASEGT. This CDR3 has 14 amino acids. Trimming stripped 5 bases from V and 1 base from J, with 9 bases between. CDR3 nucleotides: TGTGCCAGCAGTCTACGGGGGAGCAATCAGCCCCAGCATTTT. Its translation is CASSLRGSNQPQHF.

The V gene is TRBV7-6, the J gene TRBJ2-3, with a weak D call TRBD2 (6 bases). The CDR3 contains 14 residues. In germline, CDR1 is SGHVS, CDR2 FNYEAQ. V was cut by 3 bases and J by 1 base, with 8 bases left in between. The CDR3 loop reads CASSFTGGTDTQYF. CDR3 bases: TGTGCCAGCAGCTTTACGGGGGGCACAGATACGCAGTATTTT.

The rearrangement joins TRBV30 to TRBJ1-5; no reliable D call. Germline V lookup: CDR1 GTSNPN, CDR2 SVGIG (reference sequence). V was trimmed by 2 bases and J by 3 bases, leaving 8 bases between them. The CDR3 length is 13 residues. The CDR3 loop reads CAWSLGDNQPQHF. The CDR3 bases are TGTGCCTGGAGTCTCGGGGACAATCAGCCCCAGCATTTT.

The CDR3 DNA is TGTGCCAGCAGTTTAGGAGGGGAAGAGACCCAGTACTTC. As protein: CASSLGGEETQYF. The V gene is TRBV28, the J gene TRBJ2-5; D possibly corresponds to TRBD2 (6 bases). The CDR3 is 13 amino acids. V was clipped by 2 bases and J by 3 bases, with 7 bases between them. The germline V gene encodes CDR1 MDHEN and CDR2 SYDVKM.

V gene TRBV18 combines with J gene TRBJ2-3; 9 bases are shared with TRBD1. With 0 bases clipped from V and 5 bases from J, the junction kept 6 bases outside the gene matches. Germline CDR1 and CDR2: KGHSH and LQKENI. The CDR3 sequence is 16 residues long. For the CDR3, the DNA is TGTGCCAGCTCACCACCCCGGGACAGGGCTAGAGATACGCAGTATTTT. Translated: CASSPPRDRARDTQYF. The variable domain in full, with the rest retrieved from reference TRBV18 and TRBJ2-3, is NAGVMQNPRHLVRRRGQEARLRCSPMKGHSHVYWYRQLPEEGLKFMVYLQKENIIDESGMPKERFSAEFPKEGPSILRIQQVVRGDSAAYFCASSPPRDRARDTQYFGPGTRLTVL.

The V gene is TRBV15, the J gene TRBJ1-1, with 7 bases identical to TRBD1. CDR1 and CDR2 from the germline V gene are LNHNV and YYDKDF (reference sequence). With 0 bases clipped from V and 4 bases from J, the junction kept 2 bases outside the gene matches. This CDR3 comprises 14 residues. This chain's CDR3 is CATSRDQGGTEAFF. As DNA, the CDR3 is TGTGCCACCAGCAGAGATCAGGGGGGCACTGAAGCTTTCTTT.

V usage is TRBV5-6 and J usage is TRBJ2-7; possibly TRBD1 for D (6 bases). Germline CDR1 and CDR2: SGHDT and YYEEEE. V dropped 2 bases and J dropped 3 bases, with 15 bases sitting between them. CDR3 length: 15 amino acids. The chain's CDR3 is CASSLIGQTFYEQYF. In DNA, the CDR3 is TGTGCCAGCAGCTTAATAGGACAGACATTCTACGAGCAGTACTTC.

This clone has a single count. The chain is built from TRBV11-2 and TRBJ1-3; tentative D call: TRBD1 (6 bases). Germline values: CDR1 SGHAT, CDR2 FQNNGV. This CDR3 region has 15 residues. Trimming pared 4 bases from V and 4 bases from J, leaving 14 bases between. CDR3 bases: TGTGCCAGCAGCTACCAAGACAGGCCAGGAAACACCATATATTTT. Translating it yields CASSYQDRPGNTIYF.

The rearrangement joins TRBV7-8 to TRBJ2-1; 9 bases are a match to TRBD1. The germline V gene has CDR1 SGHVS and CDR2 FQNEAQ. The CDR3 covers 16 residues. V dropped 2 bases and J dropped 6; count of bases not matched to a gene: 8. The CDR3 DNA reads TGTGCCAGCAGCTTAATTGGGACAGGGAAGAGCAATGAGCAGTTCTTC. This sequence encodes CASSLIGTGKSNEQFF.

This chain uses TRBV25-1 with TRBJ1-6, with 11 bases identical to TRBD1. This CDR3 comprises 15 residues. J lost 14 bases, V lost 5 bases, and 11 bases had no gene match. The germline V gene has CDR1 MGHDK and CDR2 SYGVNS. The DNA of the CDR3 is TGTGCCAGCAGTCGGTGGACAGGGGGCTTGCTCGCCCTCCACTTT. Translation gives CASSRWTGGLLALHF.

CDR3 in DNA: TGTGCCAGCGCCGATCGTCCTGGAGGAGAATACAATGAGCAGTTCTTC. Protein sequence: CASADRPGGEYNEQFF. The V gene is TRBV11-2, the J gene TRBJ2-1; possible D gene TRBD2, 5 bases. The germline V gene has CDR1 SGHAT and CDR2 FQNNGV. The CDR3 loop spans 16 amino acids. V dropped 8 bases and J dropped 4 bases, with 21 bases sitting between them.

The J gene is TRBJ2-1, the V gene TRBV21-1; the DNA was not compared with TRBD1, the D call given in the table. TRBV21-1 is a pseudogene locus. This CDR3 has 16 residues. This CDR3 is CASSGKGQGAHNEQFF. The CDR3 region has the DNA TGTGCCAGCAGCGGAAAAGGACAGGGGGCGCACAATGAGCAGTTCTTC.

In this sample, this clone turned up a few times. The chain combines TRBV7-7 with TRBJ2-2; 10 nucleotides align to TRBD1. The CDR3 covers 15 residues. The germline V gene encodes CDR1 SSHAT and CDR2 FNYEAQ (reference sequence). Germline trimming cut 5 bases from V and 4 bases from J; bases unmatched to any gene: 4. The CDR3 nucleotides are TGTGCCAGCAGCCAGGGACAGGGGAGCACCGGGGAGCTGTTTTTT. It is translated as CASSQGQGSTGELFF.

The CDR3: CASSLRTSGNFYEQYF. For the CDR3, the DNA is TGCGCCAGCAGCCTACGGACTAGCGGGAATTTCTACGAGCAGTACTTC. The chain couples TRBV5-1 to TRBJ2-5; 12 bases match TRBD2. The DNA end favors TRBJ2-7, so the J call may be wrong. Germline CDR1 and CDR2: SGHRS and YFSETQ. This CDR3 has 16 residues.

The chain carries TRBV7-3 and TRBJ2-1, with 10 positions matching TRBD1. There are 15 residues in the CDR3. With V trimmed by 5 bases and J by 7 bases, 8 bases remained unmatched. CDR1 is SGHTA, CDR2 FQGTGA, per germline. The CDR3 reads CASSLDRGRTNEQFF. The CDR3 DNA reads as TGTGCCAGCAGCCTCGACAGGGGGCGCACGAATGAGCAGTTCTTC.

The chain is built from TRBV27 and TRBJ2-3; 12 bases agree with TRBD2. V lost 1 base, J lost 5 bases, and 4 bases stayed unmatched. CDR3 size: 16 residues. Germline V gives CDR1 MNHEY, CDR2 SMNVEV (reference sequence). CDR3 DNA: TGTGCCAGCAGTTTATGGACTAGCGGGGTTGTAGATACGCAGTATTTT. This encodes CASSLWTSGVVDTQYF.

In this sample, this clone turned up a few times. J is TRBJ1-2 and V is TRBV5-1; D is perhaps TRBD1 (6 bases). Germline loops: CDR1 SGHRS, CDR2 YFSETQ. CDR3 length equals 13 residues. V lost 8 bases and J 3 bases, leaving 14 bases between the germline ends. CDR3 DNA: TGCGCCAGTTCTTTGGACAGTGACTATGGCTACACCTTC. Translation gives CASSLDSDYGYTF.

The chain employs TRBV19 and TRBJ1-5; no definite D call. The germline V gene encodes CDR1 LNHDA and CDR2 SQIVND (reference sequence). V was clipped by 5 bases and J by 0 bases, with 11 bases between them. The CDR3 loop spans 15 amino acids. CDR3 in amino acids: CASSLFKPSNQPQHF. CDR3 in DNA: TGTGCCAGTAGTTTGTTCAAGCCTAGCAATCAGCCCCAGCATTTT.